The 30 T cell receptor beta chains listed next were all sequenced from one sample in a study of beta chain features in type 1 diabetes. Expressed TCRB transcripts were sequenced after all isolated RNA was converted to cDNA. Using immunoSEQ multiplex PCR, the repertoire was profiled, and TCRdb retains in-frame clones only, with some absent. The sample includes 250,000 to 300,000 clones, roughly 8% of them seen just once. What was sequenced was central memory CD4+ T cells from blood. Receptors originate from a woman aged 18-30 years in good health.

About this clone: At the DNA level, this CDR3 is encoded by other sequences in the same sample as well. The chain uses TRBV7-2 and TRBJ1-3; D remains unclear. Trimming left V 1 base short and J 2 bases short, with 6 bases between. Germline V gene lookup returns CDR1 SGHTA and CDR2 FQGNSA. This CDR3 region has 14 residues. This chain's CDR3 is CASSLVRAGNTIYF. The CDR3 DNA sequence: TGTGCCAGCAGCTTAGTTCGAGCTGGAAACACCATATATTTT.

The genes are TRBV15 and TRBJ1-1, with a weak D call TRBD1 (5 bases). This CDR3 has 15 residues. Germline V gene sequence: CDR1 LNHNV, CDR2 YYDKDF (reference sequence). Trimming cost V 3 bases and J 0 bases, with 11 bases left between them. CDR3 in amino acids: CATSSPDTMNTEAFF. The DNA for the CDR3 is TGTGCCACCAGCAGTCCGGACACGATGAACACTGAAGCTTTCTTT.

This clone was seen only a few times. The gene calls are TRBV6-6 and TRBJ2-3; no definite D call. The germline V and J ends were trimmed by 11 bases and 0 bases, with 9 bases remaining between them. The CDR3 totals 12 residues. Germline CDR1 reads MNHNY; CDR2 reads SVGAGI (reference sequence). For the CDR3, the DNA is TGTGCCGCCGGGTCTAGCACAGATACGCAGTATTTT. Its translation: CAAGSSTDTQYF.

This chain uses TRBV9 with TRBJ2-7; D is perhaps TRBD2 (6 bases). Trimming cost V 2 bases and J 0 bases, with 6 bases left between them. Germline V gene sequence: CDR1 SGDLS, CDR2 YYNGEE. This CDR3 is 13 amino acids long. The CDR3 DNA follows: TGTGCCAGCAGCGTCGGGGGCTCCTACGAGCAGTACTTC. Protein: CASSVGGSYEQYF. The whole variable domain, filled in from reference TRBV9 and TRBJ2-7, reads DSGVTQTPKHLITATGQRVTLRCSPRSGDLSVYWYQQSLDQGLQFLIQYYNGEERAKGNILERFSAQQFPDLHSELNLSSLELGDSALYFCASSVGGSYEQYFGPGTRLTVT.

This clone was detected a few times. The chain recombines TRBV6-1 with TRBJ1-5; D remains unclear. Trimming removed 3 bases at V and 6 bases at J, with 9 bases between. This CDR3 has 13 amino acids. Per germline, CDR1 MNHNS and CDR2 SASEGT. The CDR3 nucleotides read TGTGCCAGCAGTGAGGTTACTGCTCAGCCCCAGCATTTT. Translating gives CASSEVTAQPQHF.

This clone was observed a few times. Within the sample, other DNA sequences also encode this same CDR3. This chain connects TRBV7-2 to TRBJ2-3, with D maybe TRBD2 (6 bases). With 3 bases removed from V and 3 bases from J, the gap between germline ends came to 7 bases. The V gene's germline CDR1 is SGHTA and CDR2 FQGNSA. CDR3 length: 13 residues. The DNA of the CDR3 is TGTGCCAGCAGCTTGGAGGGGACAGATACGCAGTATTTT. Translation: CASSLEGTDTQYF.

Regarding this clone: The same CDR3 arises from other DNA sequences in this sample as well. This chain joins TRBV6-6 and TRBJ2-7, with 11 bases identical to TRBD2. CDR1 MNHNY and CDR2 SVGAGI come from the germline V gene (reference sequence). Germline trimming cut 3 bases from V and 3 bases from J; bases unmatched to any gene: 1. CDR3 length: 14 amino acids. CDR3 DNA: TGTGCCAGCAGTTATACTAGCGGGAGCTACGAGCAGTACTTC. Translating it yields CASSYTSGSYEQYF.

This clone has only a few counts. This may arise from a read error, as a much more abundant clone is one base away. CDR3 nucleotides: TGCAGCGGCACGCCTACAGGGGACTATGGCTACACCTTC. Residues: CSGTPTGDYGYTF. The chain couples TRBV29-1 to TRBJ1-2; 7 bases line up with TRBD1. This CDR3 is 13 amino acids long. Per the germline V gene, CDR1 is SQVTM and CDR2 is ANQGSEA. J was trimmed by 3 bases and V by 7 bases; bases with no gene match: 8.

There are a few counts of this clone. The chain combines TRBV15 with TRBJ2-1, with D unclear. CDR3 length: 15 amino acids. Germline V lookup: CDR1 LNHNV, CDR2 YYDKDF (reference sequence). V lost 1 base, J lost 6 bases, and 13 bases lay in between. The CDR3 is CATSRGQAGSNEQFF. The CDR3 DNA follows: TGTGCCACCAGCAGAGGTCAGGCCGGGTCCAATGAGCAGTTCTTC.

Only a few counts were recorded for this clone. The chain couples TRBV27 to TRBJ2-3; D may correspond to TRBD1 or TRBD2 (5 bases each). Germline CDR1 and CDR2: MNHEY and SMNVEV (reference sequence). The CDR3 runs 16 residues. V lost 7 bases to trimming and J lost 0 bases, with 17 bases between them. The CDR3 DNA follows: TGTGCCAGCAAAAGAGGCGTTGGGGGAAGCACAGATACGCAGTATTTT. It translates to CASKRGVGGSTDTQYF.

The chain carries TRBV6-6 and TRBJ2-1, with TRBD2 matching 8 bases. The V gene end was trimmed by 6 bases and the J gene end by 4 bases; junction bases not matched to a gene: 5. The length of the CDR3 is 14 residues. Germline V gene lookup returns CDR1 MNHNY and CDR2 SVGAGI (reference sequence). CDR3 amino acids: CASRGASGYNEQFF. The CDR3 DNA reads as TGTGCCAGCAGAGGAGCTAGCGGGTACAATGAGCAGTTCTTC.

CDR3 sequence (DNA): TGTGCCAGCAGTGGGGACAATAGGGGCGGCGAGCAGTACGTC. Protein product: CASSGDNRGGEQYV. V is TRBV25-1 and J is TRBJ2-7; D might be TRBD1 (6 bases). V lost 4 bases and J 6 bases, leaving 16 bases between the germline ends. Germline-derived CDR1 and CDR2 are MGHDK and SYGVNS. The CDR3 extends over 14 amino acids.

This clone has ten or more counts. The CDR3 here is CASSMSGQPNQPQHF. CDR3 bases: TGTGCCAGTAGTATGTCCGGACAGCCAAATCAGCCCCAGCATTTT. J is TRBJ1-5 and V is TRBV19; tentatively, D is TRBD1 (6 bases). CDR1 is LNHDA and CDR2 is SQIVND in the germline V gene (reference sequence). The CDR3 covers 15 residues. Trimming removed 3 bases at V and 4 bases at J, with 13 bases between.

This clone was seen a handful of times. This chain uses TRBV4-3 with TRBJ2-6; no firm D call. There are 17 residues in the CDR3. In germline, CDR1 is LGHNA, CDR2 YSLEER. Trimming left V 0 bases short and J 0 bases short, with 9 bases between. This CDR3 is CASSQDIGSSGANVLTF. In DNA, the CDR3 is TGCGCCAGCAGCCAAGATATAGGAAGCTCTGGGGCCAACGTCCTGACTTTC.

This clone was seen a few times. This CDR3 is CASSPLPGVTNEKLFF. The CDR3 bases are TGCGCCAGCAGCCCGTTGCCGGGAGTAACTAATGAAAAACTGTTTTTT. V usage is TRBV5-1 and J usage is TRBJ1-4; D unresolved. Germline V CDR1 and CDR2: SGHRS, YFSETQ. Trimming took off 4 bases at V and 1 base at J, with 14 bases between the two ends. The CDR3 length is 16 residues.

The CDR3 DNA sequence: TGTGCCAGCAGCCTAATCGGGACCACCTCTTATAATGAGCAGTTCTTC. Amino acid sequence: CASSLIGTTSYNEQFF. This chain joins TRBV14 and TRBJ2-1; D possibly uses TRBD1 or TRBD2 (5 bases each). Per the germline V gene, CDR1 is SGHDN and CDR2 is FVKESK. The CDR3 is made up of 16 amino acids. The V gene lost 4 bases and the J gene lost 7 bases, with 20 bases spanning the gap.

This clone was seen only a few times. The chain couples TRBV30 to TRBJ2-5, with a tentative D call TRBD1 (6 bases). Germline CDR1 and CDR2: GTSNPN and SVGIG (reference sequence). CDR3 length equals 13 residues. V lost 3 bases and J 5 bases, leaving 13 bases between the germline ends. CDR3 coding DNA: TGTGCCTGGAGGATTACAGGGACGGAGACCCAGTACTTC. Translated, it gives CAWRITGTETQYF.

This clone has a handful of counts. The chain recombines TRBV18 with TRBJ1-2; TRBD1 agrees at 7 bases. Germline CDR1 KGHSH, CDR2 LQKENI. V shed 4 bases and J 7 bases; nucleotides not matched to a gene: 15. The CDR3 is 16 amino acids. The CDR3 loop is CASSQPTTGRSSGYTF. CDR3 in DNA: TGTGCCAGCTCACAACCAACGACAGGGAGATCCTCTGGCTACACCTTC.

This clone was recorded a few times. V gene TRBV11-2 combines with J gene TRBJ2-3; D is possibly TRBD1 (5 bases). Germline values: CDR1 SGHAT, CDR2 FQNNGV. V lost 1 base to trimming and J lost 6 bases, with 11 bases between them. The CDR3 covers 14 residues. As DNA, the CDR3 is TGTGCCAGCAGCTTAGGGACAATGGGTGATACGCAGTATTTT. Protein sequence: CASSLGTMGDTQYF.

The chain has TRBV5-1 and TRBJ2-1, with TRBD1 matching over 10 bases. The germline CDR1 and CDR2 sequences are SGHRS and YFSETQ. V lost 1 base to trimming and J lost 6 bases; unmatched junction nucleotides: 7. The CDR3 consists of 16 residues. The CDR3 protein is CASSLPSGTGANEQFF. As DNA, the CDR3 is TGCGCCAGCAGCTTGCCTTCCGGGACAGGGGCCAATGAGCAGTTCTTC.

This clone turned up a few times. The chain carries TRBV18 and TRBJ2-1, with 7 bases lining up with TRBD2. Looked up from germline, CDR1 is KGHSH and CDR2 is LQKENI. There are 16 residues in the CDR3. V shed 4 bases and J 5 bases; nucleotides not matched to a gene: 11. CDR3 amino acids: CASSLRGSGDHNEQFF. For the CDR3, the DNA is TGTGCCAGCTCACTAAGAGGGAGCGGGGATCACAATGAGCAGTTCTTC.

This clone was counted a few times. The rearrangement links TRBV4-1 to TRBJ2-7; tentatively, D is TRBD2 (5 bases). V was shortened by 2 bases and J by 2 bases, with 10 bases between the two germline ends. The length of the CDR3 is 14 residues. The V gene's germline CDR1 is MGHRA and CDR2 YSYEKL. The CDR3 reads CASSQKAEAYEQYF. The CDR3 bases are TGCGCCAGCAGCCAAAAAGCGGAAGCCTACGAGCAGTACTTC.

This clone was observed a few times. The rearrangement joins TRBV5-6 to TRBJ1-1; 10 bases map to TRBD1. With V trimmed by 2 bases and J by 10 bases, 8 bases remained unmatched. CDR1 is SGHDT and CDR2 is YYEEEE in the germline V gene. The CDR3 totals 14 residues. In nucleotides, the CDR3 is TGTGCCAGCAGCTTCTACCGACAGGGGGCGGGAGCTTTCTTT. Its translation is CASSFYRQGAGAFF.

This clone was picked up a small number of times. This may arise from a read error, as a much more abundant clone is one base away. CDR3 sequence (DNA): TGCGCCAGCAGTTCTGGGGGGGGCAGAGATACGCAGTATTTT. Translating it yields CASSSGGGRDTQYF. The gene calls are TRBV5-1 and TRBJ2-3; tentatively, D is TRBD2 (7 bases). Germline V lookup: CDR1 SGHRS, CDR2 YFSETQ. The CDR3 is 14 amino acids. The ends were cut back, 5 bases at V and 5 bases at J, with 15 bases in the middle.

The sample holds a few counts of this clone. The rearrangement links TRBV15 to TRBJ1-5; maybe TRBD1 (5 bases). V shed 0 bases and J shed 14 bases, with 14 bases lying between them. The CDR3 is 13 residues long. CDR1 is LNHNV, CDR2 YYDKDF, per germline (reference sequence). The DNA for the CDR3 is TGTGCCACCAGCAGAGATCATAGTAGGGGAGAGCATTTT. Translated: CATSRDHSRGEHF.

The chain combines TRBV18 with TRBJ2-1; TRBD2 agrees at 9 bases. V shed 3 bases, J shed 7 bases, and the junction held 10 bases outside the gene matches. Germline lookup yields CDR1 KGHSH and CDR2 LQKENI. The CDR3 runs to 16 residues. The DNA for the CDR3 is TGTGCCAGCTCACCTTTTGCGGGAGGGCCTCGGAATGAGCAGTTCTTC. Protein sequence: CASSPFAGGPRNEQFF.

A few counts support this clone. CDR3 amino acids: CASSSGTDNYGYTF. The CDR3, as DNA: TGTGCCAGCTCATCGGGGACAGACAACTATGGCTACACCTTC. The rearrangement joins TRBV18 to TRBJ1-2; 7 nucleotides agree with TRBD1. The CDR3 consists of 14 residues. CDR1 KGHSH and CDR2 LQKENI come from the germline V gene. Unmatched junction bases numbered 5, after V lost 5 bases and J lost 2 bases.

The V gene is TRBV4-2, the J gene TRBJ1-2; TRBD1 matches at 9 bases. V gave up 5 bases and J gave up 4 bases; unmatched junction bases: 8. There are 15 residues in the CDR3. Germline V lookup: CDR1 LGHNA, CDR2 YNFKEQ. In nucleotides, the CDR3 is TGTGCCAGCAGCACCGGACAGGGGCGATCCTATGGCTACACCTTC. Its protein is CASSTGQGRSYGYTF.

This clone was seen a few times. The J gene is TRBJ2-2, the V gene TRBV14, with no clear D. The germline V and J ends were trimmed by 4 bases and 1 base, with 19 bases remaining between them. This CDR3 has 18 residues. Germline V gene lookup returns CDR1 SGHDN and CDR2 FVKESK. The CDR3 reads CASSLITNYNRNTGELFF. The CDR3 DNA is TGTGCCAGCAGCCTCATCACAAACTATAACAGGAACACCGGGGAGCTGTTTTTT.

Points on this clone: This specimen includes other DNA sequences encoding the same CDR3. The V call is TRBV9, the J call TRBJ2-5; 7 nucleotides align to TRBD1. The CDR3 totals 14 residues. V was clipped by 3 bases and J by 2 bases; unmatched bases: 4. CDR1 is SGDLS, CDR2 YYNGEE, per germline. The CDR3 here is CASSGTGAQETQYF. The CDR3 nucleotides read TGTGCCAGCAGCGGCACAGGGGCACAAGAGACCCAGTACTTC.